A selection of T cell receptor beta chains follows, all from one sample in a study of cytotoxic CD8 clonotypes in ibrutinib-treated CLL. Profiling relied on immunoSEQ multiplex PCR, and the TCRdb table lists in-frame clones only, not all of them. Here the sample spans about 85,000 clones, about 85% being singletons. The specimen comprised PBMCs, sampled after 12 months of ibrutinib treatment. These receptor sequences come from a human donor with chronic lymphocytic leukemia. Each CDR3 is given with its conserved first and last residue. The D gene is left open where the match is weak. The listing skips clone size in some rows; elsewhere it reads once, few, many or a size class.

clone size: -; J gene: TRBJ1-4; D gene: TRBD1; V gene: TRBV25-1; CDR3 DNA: TGTGCCCGCCGGGCCCAGGGGGGAGGGAAACTGTTTTTT; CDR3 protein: CARRAQGGGKLFF
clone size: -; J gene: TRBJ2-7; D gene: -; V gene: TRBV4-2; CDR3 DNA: TGTGCCAGCAGCCTTAGCTCCTACGAGCAGTACTTC; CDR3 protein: CASSLSSYEQYF
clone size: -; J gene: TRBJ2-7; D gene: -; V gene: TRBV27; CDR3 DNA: TGTGCCAGCGGGGACAACTTCTACGAGCAGTACTTC; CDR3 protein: CASGDNFYEQYF
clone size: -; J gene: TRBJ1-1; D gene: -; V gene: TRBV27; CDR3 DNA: TGTGCCAGCAGTTTGGGGAAAACTGAAGCTTTCTTT; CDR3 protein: CASSLGKTEAFF
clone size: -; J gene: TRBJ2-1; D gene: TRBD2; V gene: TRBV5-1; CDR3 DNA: TGCGCCAGCAGCTCCGCCGGGACTAGCGGAGGTGAGCAGTTCTTC; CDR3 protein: CASSSAGTSGGEQFF
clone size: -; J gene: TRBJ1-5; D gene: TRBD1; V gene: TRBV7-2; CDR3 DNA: TGTGCCAGCAGCCCCCGGACAGGGTCCAATCAGCCCCAGCATTTT; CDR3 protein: CASSPRTGSNQPQHF
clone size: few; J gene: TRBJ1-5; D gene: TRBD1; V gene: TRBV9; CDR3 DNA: TGTGCCAGCAGCGCGGAGGGACAGGGTGGTCAGCCCCAGCATTTT; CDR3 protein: CASSAEGQGGQPQHF
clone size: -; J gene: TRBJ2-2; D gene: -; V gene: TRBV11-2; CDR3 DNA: TGTGCCAGCAGCTTAGAAACCCCCTCCGGCACCGGGGAGCTGTTTTTT; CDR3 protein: CASSLETPSGTGELFF
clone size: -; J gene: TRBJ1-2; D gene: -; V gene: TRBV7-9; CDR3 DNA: TGTGCCAGCAGCTTGGGCGCTGCGGGCTACACCTTC; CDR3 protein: CASSLGAAGYTF
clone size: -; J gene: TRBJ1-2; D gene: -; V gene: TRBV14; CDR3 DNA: TGTGCCAGCAGTCCCGGGGGGTATGGCTACACCTTC; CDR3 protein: CASSPGGYGYTF
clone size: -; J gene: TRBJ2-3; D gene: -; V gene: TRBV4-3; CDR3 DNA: TGCGCCAGCAGCCAAGGGGTCCGCGGGACGGGCACAGATACGCAGTATTTT; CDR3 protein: CASSQGVRGTGTDTQYF
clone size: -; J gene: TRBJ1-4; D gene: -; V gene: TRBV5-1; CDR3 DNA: TGCGCCAGCAGCCTGGTGCCTGGTAGTTTTGAAAAACTGTTTTTT; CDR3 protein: CASSLVPGSFEKLFF
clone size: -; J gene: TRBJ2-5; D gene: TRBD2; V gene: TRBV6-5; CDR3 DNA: TGTGCCAGCAGAAGCGGGGACCAAGAGACCCAGTACTTC; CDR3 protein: CASRSGDQETQYF
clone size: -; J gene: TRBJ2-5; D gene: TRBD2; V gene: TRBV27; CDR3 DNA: TGTGCCAGCAGCCCCCTCACTAGCGTGGGAGAGACCCAGTACTTC; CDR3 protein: CASSPLTSVGETQYF
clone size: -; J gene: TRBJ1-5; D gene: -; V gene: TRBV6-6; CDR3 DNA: TGTGCCAGCAGTGGACACAGGGACAATCAGCCCCAGCATTTT; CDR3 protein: CASSGHRDNQPQHF
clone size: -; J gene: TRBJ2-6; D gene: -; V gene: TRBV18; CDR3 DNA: TGTGCCAGCTCACCACAGTACTCTGGGGCCAACGTCCTGACTTTC; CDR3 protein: CASSPQYSGANVLTF
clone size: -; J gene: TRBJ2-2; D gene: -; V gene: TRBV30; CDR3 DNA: TGTGCCTGGAGTCCCCTCAGGGGTGGGGAGCTGTTTTTT; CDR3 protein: CAWSPLRGGELFF
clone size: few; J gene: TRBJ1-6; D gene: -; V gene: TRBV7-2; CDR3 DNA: TGTGCCAGCAGCTTAGGTGCGGGGCATAATTCACCCCTCCACTTT; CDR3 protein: CASSLGAGHNSPLHF
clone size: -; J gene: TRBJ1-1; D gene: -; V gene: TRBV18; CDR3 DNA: TGTGCCAGCTCACCAAACGGGGGCACTGAAGCTTTCTTT; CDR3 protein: CASSPNGGTEAFF
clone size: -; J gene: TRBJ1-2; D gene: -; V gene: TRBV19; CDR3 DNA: TGTGCCAGTAGTATTGGACCTCAAAACTATGGCTACACCTTC; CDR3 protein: CASSIGPQNYGYTF
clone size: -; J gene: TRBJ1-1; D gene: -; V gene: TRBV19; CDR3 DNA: TGTGCCAGTAGCCGACTATACAAGAACACTGAAGCTTTCTTT; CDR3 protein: CASSRLYKNTEAFF
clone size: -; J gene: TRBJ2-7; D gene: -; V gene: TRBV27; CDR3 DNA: TGTGCCAGCAGTTTCACCTCCCCGCTCTACGAGCAGTACTTC; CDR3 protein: CASSFTSPLYEQYF
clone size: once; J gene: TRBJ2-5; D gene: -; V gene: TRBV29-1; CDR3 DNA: TGCAGCGTTGTAGGGCAAGAGACCCAGTACTTC; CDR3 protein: CSVVGQETQYF
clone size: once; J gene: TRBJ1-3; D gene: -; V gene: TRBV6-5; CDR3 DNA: TGTGCCAGCAGACAGGGTGCTGGAAACACCATATATTTT; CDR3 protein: CASRQGAGNTIYF
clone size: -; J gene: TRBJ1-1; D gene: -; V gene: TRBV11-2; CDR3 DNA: TGTGCCAGCAGGCTTGGGGGACCCACTGAAGCTTTCTTT; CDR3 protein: CASRLGGPTEAFF
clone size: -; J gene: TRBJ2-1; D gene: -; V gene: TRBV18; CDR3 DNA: TGTGCCAGCTCTCCGGAACCCTACAATGAGCAGTTCTTC; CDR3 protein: CASSPEPYNEQFF
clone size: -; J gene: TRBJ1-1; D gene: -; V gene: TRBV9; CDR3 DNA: TGTGCCAGCAGCGTTTCTGCGAACACTGAAGCTTTCTTT; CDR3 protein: CASSVSANTEAFF
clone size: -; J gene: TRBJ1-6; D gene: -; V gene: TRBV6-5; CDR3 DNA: TGTGCCAGCAGTTACCCGGTAGTCGCAAATTCACCCCTCCACTTT; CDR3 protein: CASSYPVVANSPLHF
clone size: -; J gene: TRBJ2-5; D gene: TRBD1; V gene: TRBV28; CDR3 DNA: TGTGCCAGCAGCACGGGACAGCTGGGGGAGACCCAGTACTTC; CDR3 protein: CASSTGQLGETQYF
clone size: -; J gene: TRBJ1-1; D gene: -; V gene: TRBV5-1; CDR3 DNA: TGCGCCAGCAGCTCCCGAGGGTCTGACACTGAAGCTTTCTTT; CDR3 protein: CASSSRGSDTEAFF
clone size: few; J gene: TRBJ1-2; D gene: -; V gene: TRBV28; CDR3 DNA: TGTGCCAGCAGTTTAAACCCAAACTATGGCTACACCTTC; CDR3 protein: CASSLNPNYGYTF
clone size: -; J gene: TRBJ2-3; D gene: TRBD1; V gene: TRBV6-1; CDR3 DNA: TGTGCCAGCCGAGCGGGGACAGGGGACTGGGATACGCAGTATTTT; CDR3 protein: CASRAGTGDWDTQYF
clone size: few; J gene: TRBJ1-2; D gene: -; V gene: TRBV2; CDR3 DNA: TGTGCCAGCAGTGGGTCGGGGGCGGCTAACTATGGCTACACCTTC; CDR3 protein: CASSGSGAANYGYTF
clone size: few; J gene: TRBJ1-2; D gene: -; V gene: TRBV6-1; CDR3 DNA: TGTGCCAGCAGTGCCCGAGCCCGCGATGGCTACACCTTC; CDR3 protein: CASSARARDGYTF
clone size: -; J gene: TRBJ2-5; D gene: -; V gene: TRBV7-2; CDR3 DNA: TGTGCCAGCAGCCCCCTACTCGAGACCCAGTACTTC; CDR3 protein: CASSPLLETQYF